This T cell receptor beta chain was sequenced during a study of post-analysis software for immune sequencing data. The wider study: The study covered relapsing-remitting, secondary progressive and progressive-relapsing courses of multiple sclerosis.

TCR beta cDNA libraries had unique molecular identifiers. A single record per CDR3 protein comes from TCRdb applying MiXCR to the PCR reads. The repertoire holds 500,000 to 600,000 distinct CDR3 sequences, with about 40% as singletons. A remark on this clonotype: Its specificity is not known.

Whole-study findings and limits: Controls had significantly higher normalized Chao1 diversity than multiple sclerosis patients. Among several TRBV segments more frequent in patients than controls were TRBV5-6, TRBV5-1 and TRBV20-1. When the samples were clustered directly with F measure, those that had been prepared in the same batch showed strong co-clustering.

This CDR3 comprises 16 residues. Germline loops: CDR1 SEHNR, CDR2 FQNEAQ (reference sequence). After removal of 3 bases from V and 0 bases from J, the junction contained 8 bases not matched to a gene. The sequencing sample was made of blood. The rearrangement links TRBV7-9 to TRBJ2-7; TRBD1 aligns across 7 bases. The receptor's source is a girl under 18 with multiple sclerosis. The CDR3, as DNA: TGTGCCAGCAGCTTTCCCGAACGACAGGGCTCCTACGAGCAGTACTTC. The encoded protein is CASSFPERQGSYEQYF.